Shown below are 15 T cell receptor beta chains from a single sample sequenced in a study of early T cells in non-severe SARS-CoV-2 infection. MiXCR, applied by TCRdb to the 5' RACE reads, yields one record per CDR3 protein. The sample consists of about 77,000 distinct CDR3 sequences, 7.5% to 10% of them appearing once. What was sequenced was whole blood. These receptors originate from an adult who was a healthcare worker with PCR-confirmed SARS-CoV-2 infection or an uninfected control (not recorded which).

Ten or more counts support this clonotype. The chain recombines TRBV20-1 with TRBJ2-7, with D tentatively TRBD2 (5 bases). V lost 0 bases, J lost 3 bases, and 18 bases lay in between. The germline V gene encodes CDR1 DFQATT and CDR2 SNEGSKA (reference sequence). CDR3 length: 16 amino acids. The DNA for the CDR3 is TGCAGTGCTAGAGATGCTCGGCCCGGGAATGTCTACGAGCAGTACTTC. It specifies CSARDARPGNVYEQYF.

This clonotype was seen repeatedly, ten times or more. The chain links TRBV20-1 to TRBJ2-1; 10 positions match TRBD2. The CDR3 spans 14 residues. J lost 9 bases, V lost 5 bases, and 10 bases had no gene match. Germline values: CDR1 DFQATT, CDR2 SNEGSKA (reference sequence). CDR3 nucleotide sequence: TGCAGTGCTTTACTAGCGGGACGAGGGGGTGAGCAGTTCTTC. Translation: CSALLAGRGGEQFF.

The sample holds a few counts of this clonotype. The genes are TRBV5-5 and TRBJ1-3, with TRBD1 matching 8 bases. The V gene end was trimmed by 6 bases and the J gene end by 2 bases; junction bases not matched to a gene: 10. The CDR3 totals 16 residues. CDR1 SGHKS and CDR2 YYEKEE come from the germline V gene (reference sequence). The chain's CDR3 is CASTILGTGAGNTIYF. CDR3 nucleotide sequence: TGTGCCAGCACCATTCTAGGGACAGGAGCTGGAAACACCATATATTTT.

This clonotype has a handful of counts. The chain has TRBV6-5 and TRBJ2-7, with 11 bases matching TRBD2. Germline values: CDR1 MNHEY, CDR2 SVGAGI. The CDR3 has 15 amino acids. The V gene end was trimmed by 6 bases and the J gene end by 4 bases; junction bases not matched to a gene: 8. The CDR3 DNA follows: TGTGCCAGCAGGGGGGGGACTAGCGGAGTGTACGAGCAGTACTTC. Amino acids: CASRGGTSGVYEQYF.

The sample holds many counts of this clonotype. The V call is TRBV5-4, the J call TRBJ2-1; unclear D gene. Germline assignment: CDR1 SGHNT and CDR2 YYREEE (reference sequence). V was shortened by 4 bases and J by 0 bases, with 14 bases between the two germline ends. CDR3 length: 16 residues. In DNA, the CDR3 is TGTGCCAGCAGCCACTCAGGCCGCAGCTCCTACAATGAGCAGTTCTTC. Amino acid sequence: CASSHSGRSSYNEQFF.

The rearrangement uses TRBV14 and TRBJ2-3; D remains ambiguous. Germline loops: CDR1 SGHDN, CDR2 FVKESK. V was clipped by 0 bases and J by 7 bases, with 8 bases between them. The CDR3 sequence is 13 residues long. The CDR3 sequence is CASSQERINTQYF. Written as DNA, the CDR3 is TGTGCCAGCAGCCAAGAACGGATTAATACGCAGTATTTT. The complete variable domain, with remaining parts taken from reference TRBV14 and TRBJ2-3, reads EAGVTQFPSHSVIEKGQTVTLRCDPISGHDNLYWYRRVMGKEIKFLLHFVKESKQDESGMPNNRFLAERTGGTYSTLKVQPAELEDSGVYFCASSQERINTQYFGPGTRLTVL.

Ten or more counts support this clonotype. This chain uses TRBV28 with TRBJ2-3; D gene unclear. The length of the CDR3 is 14 residues. Trimming removed 3 bases from V and 2 bases from J, with 9 bases in between. The germline gives CDR1 MDHEN, CDR2 SYDVKM. Written as DNA, the CDR3 is TGTGCCAGCAGTTTGTGGGTTGCCACAGATACGCAGTATTTT. This codes for CASSLWVATDTQYF.

This clonotype was recorded at least ten times. This chain uses TRBV9 with TRBJ1-4, with D unresolved. Germline V gene data show CDR1 as SGDLS and CDR2 as YYNGEE. The CDR3 sequence is 12 residues long. The V gene lost 0 bases and the J gene lost 9 bases, with 6 bases spanning the gap. The CDR3 protein is CASSVGGKKLFF. CDR3 sequence (DNA): TGTGCCAGCAGCGTAGGAGGGAAAAAACTGTTTTTT.

This clonotype has at least ten counts. The chain couples TRBV10-3 to TRBJ2-1, with D possibly being TRBD1 or TRBD2 (5 bases each). V lost 11 bases to trimming and J lost 4 bases, with 12 bases between them. The CDR3 extends over 12 amino acids. Germline V CDR1 and CDR2: ENHRY, SYGVKD. The chain's CDR3 is CAVRDPYNEQFF. CDR3 sequence (DNA): TGTGCCGTCCGGGACCCTTACAATGAGCAGTTCTTC.

The V call is TRBV18, the J call TRBJ1-1; D possibly corresponds to TRBD1 (5 bases). V lost 2 bases, J lost 2 bases, and 15 bases lay in between. The CDR3 has 16 residues. Germline V CDR1 and CDR2: KGHSH, LQKENI. The CDR3 nucleotides read TGTGCCAGCTCACCAGAACTCACAGGCAGCAACACTGAAGCTTTCTTT. Translating it yields CASSPELTGSNTEAFF. Based on the CDR3 plus reference TRBV18 and TRBJ1-1, the full variable domain is NAGVMQNPRHLVRRRGQEARLRCSPMKGHSHVYWYRQLPEEGLKFMVYLQKENIIDESGMPKERFSAEFPKEGPSILRIQQVVRGDSAAYFCASSPELTGSNTEAFFGQGTRLTVV.

The V call is TRBV10-3, the J call TRBJ2-7; no definite D call. The CDR3 spans 12 residues. V lost 2 bases to trimming and J lost 10 bases, with 12 bases between them. CDR1 is ENHRY and CDR2 is SYGVKD in the germline V gene. The chain's CDR3 is CAISENSQSQYF. CDR3 DNA sequence: TGTGCCATCAGTGAGAACTCCCAATCCCAGTACTTC.

This clonotype was counted between two and nine times. The chain is built from TRBV6-1 and TRBJ2-7; the D gene is possibly TRBD2 (5 bases). Looked up from germline, CDR1 is MNHNS and CDR2 is SASEGT. The CDR3 extends over 14 amino acids. The V end was cut by 6 bases, the J end by 2 bases, with 14 bases between. CDR3 nucleotide sequence: TGTGCCAGCAGAGCGGCGCGGACGGCCTACGAGCAGTACTTC. This gives the protein CASRAARTAYEQYF.

This clonotype has more than one count but fewer than ten. This chain connects TRBV3-1 to TRBJ2-3, with 7 nucleotides matching TRBD1. This CDR3 region has 13 residues. Germline trimming cut 8 bases from V and 8 bases from J; bases unmatched to any gene: 10. The V gene's germline CDR1 is LGHDT and CDR2 YNNKEL (reference sequence). Here the CDR3 reads CASSKGASGTQYF. The CDR3 DNA is TGTGCCAGCTCCAAGGGGGCCTCTGGTACGCAGTATTTT.

The table lists this clonotype with a few counts. This chain uses TRBV4-1 with TRBJ2-7, with a weak D call TRBD2 (5 bases). V was shortened by 3 bases and J by 3 bases, with 12 bases between the two germline ends. The CDR3 contains 14 residues. CDR1 is MGHRA, CDR2 YSYEKL, per germline. This chain's CDR3 is CASSQRYGNYEQYF. CDR3 in DNA: TGCGCCAGCAGCCAGAGATACGGGAACTACGAGCAGTACTTC.

This clonotype was observed many times. J is TRBJ2-4 and V is TRBV21-1; the table's TRBD1 call for D was not verified on the DNA. TRBV21-1 is flagged as a pseudogene. The CDR3 consists of 16 residues. The CDR3 DNA is TGTGCCAGCAGCAGGACGGCGCCTTCCGTCAAAAACATTCAGTACTTC. It is translated as CASSRTAPSVKNIQYF.